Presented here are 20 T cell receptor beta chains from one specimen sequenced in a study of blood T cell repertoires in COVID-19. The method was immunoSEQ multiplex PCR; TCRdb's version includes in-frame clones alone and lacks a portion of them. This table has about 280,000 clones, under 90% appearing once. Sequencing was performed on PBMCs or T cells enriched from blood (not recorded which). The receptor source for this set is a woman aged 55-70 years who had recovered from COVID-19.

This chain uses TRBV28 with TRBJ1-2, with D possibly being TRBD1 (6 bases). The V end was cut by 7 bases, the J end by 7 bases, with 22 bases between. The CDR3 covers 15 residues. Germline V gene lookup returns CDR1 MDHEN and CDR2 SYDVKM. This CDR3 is CASTTYGGGDGGYTF. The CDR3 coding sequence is TGTGCCAGCACTACTTATGGGGGGGGCGACGGTGGCTACACCTTC.

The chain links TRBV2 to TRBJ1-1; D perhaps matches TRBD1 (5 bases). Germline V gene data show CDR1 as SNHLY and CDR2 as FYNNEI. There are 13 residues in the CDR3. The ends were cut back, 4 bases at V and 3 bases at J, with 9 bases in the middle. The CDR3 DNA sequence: TGTGCCAGCAGTGGACAGTACCACACTGAAGCTTTCTTT. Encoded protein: CASSGQYHTEAFF.

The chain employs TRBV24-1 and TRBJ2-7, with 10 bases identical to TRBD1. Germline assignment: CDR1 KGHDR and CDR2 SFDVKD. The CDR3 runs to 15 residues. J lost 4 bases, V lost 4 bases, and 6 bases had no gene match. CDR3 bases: TGTGCCACCAGTGACAAGACAGGGGGCGATTACGAGCAGTACTTC. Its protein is CATSDKTGGDYEQYF.

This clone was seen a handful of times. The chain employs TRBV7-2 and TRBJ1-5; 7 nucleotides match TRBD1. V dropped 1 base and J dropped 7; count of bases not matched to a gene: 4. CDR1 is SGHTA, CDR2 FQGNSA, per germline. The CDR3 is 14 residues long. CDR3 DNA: TGTGCCAGCAGCTTAGGGCAGGGGGGACAGCCCCAGCATTTT. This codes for CASSLGQGGQPQHF.

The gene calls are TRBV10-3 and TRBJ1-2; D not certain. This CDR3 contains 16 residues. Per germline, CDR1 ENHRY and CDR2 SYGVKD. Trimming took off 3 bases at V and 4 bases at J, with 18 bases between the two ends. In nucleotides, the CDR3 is TGTGCCATCAGTGACCCCGTGAGGCGTAGCTCCTATGGCTACACCTTC. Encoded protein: CAISDPVRRSSYGYTF.

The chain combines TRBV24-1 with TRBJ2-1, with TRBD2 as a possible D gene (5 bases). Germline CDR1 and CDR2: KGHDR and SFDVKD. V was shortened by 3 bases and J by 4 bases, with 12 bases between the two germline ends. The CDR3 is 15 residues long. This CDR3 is CATSDPQRPYNEQFF. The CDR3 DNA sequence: TGTGCCACCAGTGATCCCCAGCGGCCATACAATGAGCAGTTCTTC.

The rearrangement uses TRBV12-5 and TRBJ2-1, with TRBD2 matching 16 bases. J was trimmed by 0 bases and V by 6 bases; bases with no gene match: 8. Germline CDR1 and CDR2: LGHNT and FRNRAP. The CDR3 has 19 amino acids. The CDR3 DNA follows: TGTGCTAGTGGGGTACCGGGACTAGCGGGAGGGAGCTCCTACAATGAGCAGTTCTTC. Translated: CASGVPGLAGGSSYNEQFF.

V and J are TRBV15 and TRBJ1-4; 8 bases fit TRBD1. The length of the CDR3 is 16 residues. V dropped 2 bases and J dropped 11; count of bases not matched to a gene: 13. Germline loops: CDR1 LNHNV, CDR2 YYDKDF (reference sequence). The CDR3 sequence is CATSRTQQGGLGKLFF. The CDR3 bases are TGTGCCACCAGCAGAACTCAACAGGGGGGTCTCGGGAAACTGTTTTTT.

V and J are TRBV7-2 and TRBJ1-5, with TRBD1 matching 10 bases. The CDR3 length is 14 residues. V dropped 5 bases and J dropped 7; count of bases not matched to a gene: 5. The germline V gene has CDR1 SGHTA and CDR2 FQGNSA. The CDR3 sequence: CASSLGQGKQPQHF. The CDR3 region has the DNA TGTGCCAGCAGCCTGGGACAGGGGAAACAGCCCCAGCATTTT. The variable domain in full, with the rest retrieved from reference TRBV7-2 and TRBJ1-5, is GAGVSQSPSNKVTEKGKDVELRCDPISGHTALYWYRQSLGQGLEFLIYFQGNSAPDKSGLPSDRFSAERTGGSVSTLTIQRTQQEDSAVYLCASSLGQGKQPQHFGDGTRLSIL.

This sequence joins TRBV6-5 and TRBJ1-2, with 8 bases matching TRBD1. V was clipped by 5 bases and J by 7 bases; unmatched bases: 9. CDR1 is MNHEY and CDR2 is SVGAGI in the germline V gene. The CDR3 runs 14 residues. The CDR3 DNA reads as TGTGCCAGCAGTCCAAACCAGGGGGCCGGTGGCTACACCTTC. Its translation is CASSPNQGAGGYTF.

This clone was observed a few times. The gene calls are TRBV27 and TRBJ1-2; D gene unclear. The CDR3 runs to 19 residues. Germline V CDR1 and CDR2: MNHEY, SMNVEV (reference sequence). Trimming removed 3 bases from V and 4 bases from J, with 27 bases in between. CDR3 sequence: CASSFFPPRSSEDSYGYTF. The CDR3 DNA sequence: TGTGCCAGCAGTTTTTTCCCCCCGAGATCGTCAGAGGATAGCTATGGCTACACCTTC.

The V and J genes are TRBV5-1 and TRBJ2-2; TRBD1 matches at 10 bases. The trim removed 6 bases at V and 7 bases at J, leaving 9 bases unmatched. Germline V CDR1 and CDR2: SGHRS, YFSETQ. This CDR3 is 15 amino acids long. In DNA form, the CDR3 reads TGCGCCAGCACCCGAGAGACAGGGGGCCTCGGGGAGCTGTTTTTT. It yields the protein CASTRETGGLGELFF.

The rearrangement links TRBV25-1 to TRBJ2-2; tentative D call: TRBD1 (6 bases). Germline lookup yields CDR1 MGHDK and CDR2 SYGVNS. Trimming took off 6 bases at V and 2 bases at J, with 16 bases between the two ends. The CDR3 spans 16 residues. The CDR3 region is CASRDSECKNTGELFF. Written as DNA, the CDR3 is TGTGCCAGCAGGGACAGCGAATGCAAAAACACCGGGGAGCTGTTTTTT.

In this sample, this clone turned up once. CDR3 residues: CASSLVGRDHYEQYF. The CDR3 DNA reads as TGTGCCAGCAGCTTGGTGGGGCGGGACCACTACGAGCAGTACTTC. V gene TRBV5-6 combines with J gene TRBJ2-7; perhaps TRBD2 as D (6 bases). The CDR3 covers 15 residues. The V end lost 0 bases, the J end lost 3 bases, and 13 bases lay between the germline ends. Germline V gene lookup returns CDR1 SGHDT and CDR2 YYEEEE.

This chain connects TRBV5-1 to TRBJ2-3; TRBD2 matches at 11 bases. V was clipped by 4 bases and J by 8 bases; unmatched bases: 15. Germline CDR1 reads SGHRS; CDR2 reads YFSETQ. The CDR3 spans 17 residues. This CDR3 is CASSPRGSGRASATQYF. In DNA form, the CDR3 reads TGCGCCAGCAGCCCGCGGGGTAGCGGGAGGGCCTCGGCTACGCAGTATTTT. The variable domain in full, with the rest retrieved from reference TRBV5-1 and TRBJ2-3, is KAGVTQTPRYLIKTRGQQVTLSCSPISGHRSVSWYQQTPGQGLQFLFEYFSETQRNKGNFPGRFSGRQFSNSRSEMNVSTLELGDSALYLCASSPRGSGRASATQYFGPGTRLTVL.

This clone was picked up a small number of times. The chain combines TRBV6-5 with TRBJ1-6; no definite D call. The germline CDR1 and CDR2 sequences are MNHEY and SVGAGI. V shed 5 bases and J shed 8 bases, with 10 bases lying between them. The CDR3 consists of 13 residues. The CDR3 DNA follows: TGTGCCAGCAGTCAAATCGAGGATTCACCCCTCCACTTT. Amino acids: CASSQIEDSPLHF.

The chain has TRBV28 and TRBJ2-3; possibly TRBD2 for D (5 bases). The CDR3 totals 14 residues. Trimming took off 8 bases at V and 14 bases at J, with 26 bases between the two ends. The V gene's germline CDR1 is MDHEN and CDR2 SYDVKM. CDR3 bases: TGTGCCAGCCTGGAGGTAGGATCGACCAGAAAGATGTATTTT. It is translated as CASLEVGSTRKMYF.

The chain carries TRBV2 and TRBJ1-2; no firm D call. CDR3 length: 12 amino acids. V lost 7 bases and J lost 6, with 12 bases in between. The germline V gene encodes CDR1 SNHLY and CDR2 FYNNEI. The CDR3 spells CASKAEGDGYTF. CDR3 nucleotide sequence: TGTGCCAGCAAGGCAGAGGGTGATGGCTACACCTTC.

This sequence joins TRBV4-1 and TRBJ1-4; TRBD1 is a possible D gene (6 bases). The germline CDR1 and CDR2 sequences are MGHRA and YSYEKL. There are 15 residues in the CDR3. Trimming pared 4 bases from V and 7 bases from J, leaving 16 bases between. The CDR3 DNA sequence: TGCGCCAGCAGCCTCAGGGAGGGGGTCGGTGAAAAACTGTTTTTT. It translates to CASSLREGVGEKLFF.

The CDR3 coding sequence is TGTGCCATCGGGACTAGCGGGGGGAATGAGCAGTTCTTC. Translating gives CAIGTSGGNEQFF. The J gene is TRBJ2-1, the V gene TRBV10-3, with 15 bases fitting TRBD2. V lost 8 bases and J lost 7; bases outside the gene matches: 0. CDR1 is ENHRY and CDR2 is SYGVKD in the germline V gene. There are 13 residues in the CDR3.